This T cell receptor (beta chain) derives from a study of blood T cell repertoires in COVID-19. Study-level information: PBMCs, B-cell-depleted T cells, or T cells were the source of the cDNA or gDNA that made up the material.

The table lists this clone with a count of one. The assay was immunoSEQ multiplex PCR, and TCRdb's table has in-frame clones only and misses some. The sample shows about 59,000 clones, approximately 90% of them seen only once. Trimming took 4 bases from V and 5 from J; bases not matched to a gene: 5. The germline gives CDR1 SGHRS, CDR2 YFSETQ. CDR3 length: 14 residues. This receptor was taken from an older man with acute or convalescent COVID-19. The chain joins TRBV5-1 to TRBJ2-7; 11 bases map to TRBD1. Sequenced material: peripheral blood. The DNA of the CDR3 is TGCGCCAGCAGCCTCGGACAGGGGGCCGACGAGCAGTACTTC. Its translation: CASSLGQGADEQYF.